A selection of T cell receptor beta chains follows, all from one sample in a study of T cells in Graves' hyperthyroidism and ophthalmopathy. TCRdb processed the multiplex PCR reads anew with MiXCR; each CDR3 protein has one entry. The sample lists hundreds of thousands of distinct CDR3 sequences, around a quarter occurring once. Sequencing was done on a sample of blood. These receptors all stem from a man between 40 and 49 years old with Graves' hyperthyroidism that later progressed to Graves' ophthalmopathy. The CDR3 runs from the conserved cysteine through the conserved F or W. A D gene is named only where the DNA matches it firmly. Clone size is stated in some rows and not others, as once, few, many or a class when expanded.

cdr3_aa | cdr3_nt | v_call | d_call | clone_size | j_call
CASSLLVSGTPYNEQFF | TGTGCCAGCAGCTTACTTGTAAGTGGGACCCCCTACAATGAGCAGTTCTTC | TRBV11-1 | NA | many | TRBJ2-1
CASSRTPAGYEQYF | TGTGCCAGCAGCCGAACCCCCGCAGGTTACGAGCAGTACTTC | TRBV7-8 | NA | few | TRBJ2-7
CASSPGRFSYGYTF | TGTGCCAGCAGCCCCGGTCGATTCTCCTATGGCTACACCTTC | TRBV3-1 | NA | many | TRBJ1-2
CSAPGPAAGAFF | TGCAGTGCCCCCGGACCCGCCGCCGGAGCTTTCTTT | TRBV20-1 | NA | many | TRBJ1-1
CAWSVLGAREGLETQYF | TGTGCCTGGAGTGTCCTAGGGGCGCGGGAGGGCCTAGAGACCCAGTACTTC | TRBV30 | TRBD2 | NA | TRBJ2-5
CASRLRGPYEQYF | TGTGCCAGCAGGCTCCGGGGCCCCTACGAGCAGTACTTC | TRBV28 | NA | NA | TRBJ2-7
CASTTEGQGAGEQYF | TGTGCCAGCACTACGGAGGGACAGGGGGCAGGCGAGCAGTACTTC | TRBV6-2/TRBV6-3 | TRBD1 | many | TRBJ2-7
CASSGSGTANTEAFF | TGCGCCAGCAGCGGTTCCGGGACAGCTAACACTGAAGCTTTCTTT | TRBV5-1 | TRBD1 | many | TRBJ1-1
CASRGHYGYTF | TGTGCCAGCAGAGGGCACTATGGCTACACCTTC | TRBV5-6 | NA | many | TRBJ1-2
CASSVDPTVPGYF | TGTGCCAGCAGCGTAGACCCTACGGTGCCGGGGTACTTC | TRBV9 | NA | many | TRBJ2-5
CASSTGTQQETQYF | TGTGCCAGCAGTACCGGGACGCAGCAAGAGACCCAGTACTTC | TRBV12-3/TRBV12-4 | NA | many | TRBJ2-5
CASSLGRVHEQYF | TGCGCCAGCAGCTTGGGCAGGGTGCACGAGCAGTACTTC | TRBV5-1 | NA | many | TRBJ2-7
CATSDVTSGLYEQYF | TGTGCCACCAGTGACGTGACTAGCGGCTTATACGAGCAGTACTTC | TRBV24-1 | TRBD2 | many | TRBJ2-7
CSAGPTNTEAFF | TGCAGTGCTGGACCCACTAACACTGAAGCTTTCTTT | TRBV20-1 | NA | NA | TRBJ1-1
CSARGDSFSNQPQRF | TGCAGTGCTAGAGGGGACAGCTTTAGCAATCAGCCCCAGCGTTTT | TRBV20-1 | TRBD1 | many | TRBJ1-5
CASRMDHNQPQHF | TGTGCCAGCAGGATGGACCACAATCAGCCCCAGCATTTT | TRBV6-1 | NA | NA | TRBJ1-5
CATSRDEPEPEETQYF | TGTGCCACCAGCAGAGATGAGCCAGAGCCTGAAGAGACCCAGTACTTC | TRBV15 | NA | many | TRBJ2-5
CSARDRFSNQPQHF | TGCAGTGCAAGGGACAGATTTAGCAATCAGCCCCAGCATTTT | TRBV20-1 | TRBD1 | many | TRBJ1-5
CATSDSSGRAGGIETQYF | TGTGCCACCAGTGATTCATCCGGCAGGGCAGGTGGGATTGAGACCCAGTACTTC | TRBV24-1 | NA | many | TRBJ2-5
CASSFKGQGGSPLHF | TGTGCCAGCAGCTTTAAGGGCCAGGGTGGTTCACCCCTCCACTTT | TRBV7-2 | NA | NA | TRBJ1-6
CASSYYGGTQETQYF | TGTGCCAGCAGTTACTATGGCGGAACCCAAGAGACCCAGTACTTC | TRBV6-2/TRBV6-3 | NA | NA | TRBJ2-5
CANSPGVNTEAFF | TGTGCCAACTCACCGGGCGTGAACACTGAAGCTTTCTTT | TRBV6-1 | NA | NA | TRBJ1-1
CATSRDRGLTNTEAFF | TGTGCCACCAGCAGAGATCGGGGACTGACGAACACTGAAGCTTTCTTT | TRBV15 | NA | NA | TRBJ1-1
CASSLVRGKYTYEQYF | TGTGCCAGCAGCTTAGTCCGGGGGAAATATACCTACGAGCAGTACTTC | TRBV13 | NA | many | TRBJ2-7
CSASSGSSGSWWQYF | TGCAGTGCTAGTTCGGGGTCTAGCGGGAGTTGGTGGCAGTACTTC | TRBV20-1 | TRBD2 | NA | TRBJ2-7
CASSTDRERPLHF | TGTGCCAGCAGCACGGACAGGGAAAGACCCCTCCACTTT | TRBV7-2 | TRBD1 | many | TRBJ1-6
CAISELDSSRYGYTF | TGTGCCATCAGTGAGTTGGACAGCTCGAGGTATGGCTACACCTTC | TRBV10-3 | NA | many | TRBJ1-2
CASTDRVDGYTF | TGTGCCAGCACGGACAGGGTGGATGGCTACACCTTC | TRBV6-2/TRBV6-3 | TRBD1 | NA | TRBJ1-2
CASSLGDVGGQYF | TGTGCCAGCAGCTTAGGCGATGTGGGGGGGCAGTACTTC | TRBV11-2 | NA | many | TRBJ2-7
CASSGGQGTDYEQYF | TGTGCCAGCAGTGGAGGACAGGGTACGGACTACGAGCAGTACTTC | TRBV6-2/TRBV6-3 | TRBD1 | NA | TRBJ2-7
CASSLGASKAHEQYF | TGTGCCAGCAGCTTAGGGGCTTCAAAAGCCCACGAGCAGTACTTC | TRBV7-8 | NA | many | TRBJ2-7
CASSRTSGRETQYF | TGTGCCAGCAGTCGGACTAGCGGGAGGGAGACCCAGTACTTC | TRBV2 | TRBD2 | many | TRBJ2-5
CSAREVAVSSYEQYF | TGCAGTGCTAGAGAGGTAGCCGTGAGCTCCTACGAGCAGTACTTC | TRBV20-1 | NA | NA | TRBJ2-7
CSVGGLADHQETQYF | TGCAGCGTTGGTGGTCTAGCGGACCACCAAGAGACCCAGTACTTC | TRBV29-1 | TRBD2 | many | TRBJ2-5
CASSFQGAHEQYF | TGCGCCAGCAGCTTTCAGGGGGCTCACGAGCAGTACTTC | TRBV5-1 | TRBD1 | NA | TRBJ2-7
CAWSVSTGSSYEQYF | TGTGCCTGGAGTGTATCGACAGGGAGCTCCTACGAGCAGTACTTC | TRBV30 | TRBD1 | many | TRBJ2-7
CASSLFGGHQETQYF | TGCGCCAGCAGCTTGTTTGGCGGGCACCAAGAGACCCAGTACTTC | TRBV5-1 | NA | many | TRBJ2-5
CASRTGMSYEQYF | TGTGCCTCCAGGACAGGGATGTCCTACGAGCAGTACTTC | TRBV24-1 | TRBD1 | many | TRBJ2-7
CTWGQGATKNTGELFF | TGTACCTGGGGACAGGGGGCGACCAAGAACACCGGGGAGCTGTTTTTT | TRBV30 | TRBD1 | many | TRBJ2-2
CSARDFPEQYF | TGCAGTGCTAGAGATTTTCCCGAGCAGTACTTC | TRBV20-1 | NA | NA | TRBJ2-7
CATSVGGRETQYF | TGTGCCACCAGCGTTGGGGGAAGAGAGACCCAGTACTTC | TRBV24-1 | NA | many | TRBJ2-5
CASSWGQFFNYGYTF | TGCGCCAGCAGCTGGGGACAGTTTTTTAACTATGGCTACACCTTC | TRBV5-1 | TRBD1 | many | TRBJ1-2
CSGIVVLETQYF | TGCAGTGGCATAGTGGTCCTTGAGACCCAGTACTTC | TRBV20-1 | NA | many | TRBJ2-5
CASSLGLTSGRAGSYEQYF | TGTGCCAGCAGCTTAGGCCTGACTAGCGGGAGGGCCGGGTCCTACGAGCAGTACTTC | TRBV13 | TRBD2 | many | TRBJ2-7
CASSPKGGDLYTGELFF | TGCGCCAGCAGCCCGAAGGGCGGGGACCTCTACACCGGGGAGCTGTTTTTT | TRBV5-1 | NA | many | TRBJ2-2
CATSDRYNEQYF | TGTGCCACCTCTGACAGGTACAACGAGCAGTACTTC | TRBV28 | NA | many | TRBJ2-7
CASSLVWGPNYGYTF | TGCGCCAGCAGCTTGGTGTGGGGACCAAACTATGGCTACACCTTC | TRBV5-1 | NA | NA | TRBJ1-2
CASSLPGLQDEQYF | TGTGCCAGCAGTTTGCCCGGACTACAAGACGAGCAGTACTTC | TRBV28 | NA | many | TRBJ2-7
CASSEAGDRNQPQHF | TGTGCCAGCAGTGAAGCGGGCGACCGGAATCAGCCCCAGCATTTT | TRBV2 | NA | many | TRBJ1-5
CAWKRQGLGNTIYF | TGTGCCTGGAAGCGGCAGGGACTTGGAAACACCATATATTTT | TRBV30 | NA | NA | TRBJ1-3